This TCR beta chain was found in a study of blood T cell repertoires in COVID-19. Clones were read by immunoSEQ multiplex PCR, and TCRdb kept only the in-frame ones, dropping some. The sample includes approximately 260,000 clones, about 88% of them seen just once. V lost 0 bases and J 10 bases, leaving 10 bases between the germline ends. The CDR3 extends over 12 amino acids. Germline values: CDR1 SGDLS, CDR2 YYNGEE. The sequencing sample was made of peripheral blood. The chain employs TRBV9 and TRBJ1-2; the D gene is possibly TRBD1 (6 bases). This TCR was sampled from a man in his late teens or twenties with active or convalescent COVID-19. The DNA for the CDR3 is TGTGCCAGCAGCGTAGCGGGGGGGCCCTACACCTTC. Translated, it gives CASSVAGGPYTF. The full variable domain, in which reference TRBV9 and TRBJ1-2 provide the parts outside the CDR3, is DSGVTQTPKHLITATGQRVTLRCSPRSGDLSVYWYQQSLDQGLQFLIQYYNGEERAKGNILERFSAQQFPDLHSELNLSSLELGDSALYFCASSVAGGPYTFGSGTRLTVV.